The clone carrying this TCR beta chain was counted many times. Its matching antigen is unknown. Patients showing uncontrolled infection, other autoimmune disease, pregnancy or lactation were ineligible. Orbital computed tomography and thyroid ultrasound, together with serum TRAb and thyroxine and clinical symptoms, were used for diagnoses. The source of the sample is a study of T cells in Graves' hyperthyroidism and ophthalmopathy. Study overall: Peripheral blood was secured at the point of initial diagnosis, before any treatment. General study points: With a median lead of roughly 6.8 months before onset, the model predicted ophthalmopathy.

From RNA transcripts, TCR beta CDR3 regions were amplified. HTBI primers were the set used in a first-round RT-PCR of the TCR CDR3. TCRdb re-called the multiplex PCR reads through MiXCR, storing one row per CDR3 protein. This sample has about 340,000 distinct CDR3 sequences; 21% occur once, and the top ten carry roughly 52%. CDR3 length: 15 residues. Trimming took 1 base from V and 9 from J; bases not matched to a gene: 9. Germline values: CDR1 SGHAT, CDR2 FQNNGV. This receptor was taken from a woman in her 50s with Graves' hyperthyroidism. Sequenced input: blood. The J gene is TRBJ2-5, the V gene TRBV11-2; the match to TRBD1 covers 9 bases. The CDR3 sequence is CASSLAPSGQGAQYF. Here the CDR3 DNA reads TGTGCCAGCAGCTTAGCCCCCTCGGGACAGGGAGCCCAGTACTTC.